The rows below give T cell receptor beta chains drawn from one sample of a study of blood T cell repertoires in COVID-19. Clones were sequenced by immunoSEQ multiplex PCR, and TCRdb holds only the in-frame ones, with some missing. The data contain some 220,000 clones, 84% of them singletons. The sequencing input was peripheral blood. Receptor source: a woman younger than 45 who had recovered from COVID-19. CDR3s include the opening cysteine and the closing phenylalanine or tryptophan. A D gene is named only where the DNA matches it firmly. Not all rows give a size; the values are once, few, many and, for expanded clones, a class.

TRBV28	TRBJ1-2	NA	NA	TGTGCCAGCAGTTATCAGGGTTTTTATGACTATGGCTACACCTTC	CASSYQGFYDYGYTF
TRBV28	TRBJ2-3	TRBD1	NA	TGTGCCAGCAGCCGGACAGGGGTCACGCAGTATTTT	CASSRTGVTQYF
TRBV28	TRBJ1-3	TRBD1	NA	TGTGCCAGCAGCCAGACAGGGCGGGAAGGGACCATATATTTT	CASSQTGREGTIYF
TRBV7-2	TRBJ2-5	NA	once	TGTGCCAGCAGCTTAGGACGGCGGGGGACCCAGTACTTC	CASSLGRRGTQYF
TRBV28	TRBJ2-7	NA	NA	TGTGCCAGCAGTTTCTTCGGGCAGGGGCGTCTCTACGAGCAGTACTTC	CASSFFGQGRLYEQYF
TRBV6-5	TRBJ1-4	NA	NA	TGTGCCAGCAGAGTCAGGGGAGCTAATGAAAAACTGTTTTTT	CASRVRGANEKLFF
TRBV6-5	TRBJ1-2	NA	NA	TGTGCCAGCAGTTACTCACTTCTCGGTGGCTACACCTTC	CASSYSLLGGYTF
TRBV28	TRBJ2-7	TRBD1	NA	TGTGCCAGCAGCCAGATTGGGACAGGGAGCACCTACGAGCAGTACTTC	CASSQIGTGSTYEQYF
TRBV4-1	TRBJ2-7	TRBD1	few	TGCGCCAGCAGCCATCGCGGACAGGCCTACGAGCAGTACTTC	CASSHRGQAYEQYF
TRBV7-9	TRBJ1-1	NA	NA	TGTGCCAGCAGCTTAAAGGGGACTAACACTGAAGCTTTCTTT	CASSLKGTNTEAFF
TRBV29-1	TRBJ1-1	NA	NA	TGCAGCGTTATCTCCCCTGAGGGGGAGACTGAAGCTTTCTTT	CSVISPEGETEAFF
TRBV4-1	TRBJ2-7	TRBD1	NA	TGCGCCAGCAGCCTCACCGGGACAGGGATCTACGAGCAGTACTTC	CASSLTGTGIYEQYF
TRBV6-5	TRBJ2-4	NA	NA	TGTGCCAGCGCCCTCGCAGTGATAGCCAAAAACATTCAGTACTTC	CASALAVIAKNIQYF
TRBV6-4	TRBJ2-2	TRBD2	NA	TGTGCCAGCAGTAGCGGGAGCACCGGGGAGCTGTTTTTT	CASSSGSTGELFF
TRBV19	TRBJ2-2	NA	NA	TGTGCCAGCTCTCGGTCCCAGGGAACGAACACCGGGGAGCTGTTTTTT	CASSRSQGTNTGELFF
TRBV6-4	TRBJ1-1	NA	NA	TGTGCCAGCAGTGACCCCGGGACACACATGAACACTGAAGCTTTCTTT	CASSDPGTHMNTEAFF
TRBV6-2/TRBV6-3	TRBJ2-1	NA	NA	TGTGCCAGCAGTCCGCCCGGCGAGGCGGACTCCTACAATGAGCAGTTCTTC	CASSPPGEADSYNEQFF
TRBV7-2	TRBJ1-2	NA	once	TGTGCCAGCAGCTTAGTAGCAGGGGACTATGGCTACACCTTC	CASSLVAGDYGYTF
TRBV28	TRBJ1-1	NA	NA	TGTGCCAGCAGCTACCCTGGACAATCAGCCACTGAAGCTTTCTTT	CASSYPGQSATEAFF
TRBV19	TRBJ1-2	NA	NA	TGTGCCAGTACCACCCGAGGGGGGGAGACCTATGGCTACACCTTC	CASTTRGGETYGYTF
TRBV7-2	TRBJ1-2	NA	few	TGTGCCAGCAGCTTAGCGGGGGCCTACCCTCGTGGCTACACCTTC	CASSLAGAYPRGYTF
TRBV18	TRBJ1-1	NA	NA	TGTGCCAGCTCACGGTGGGAGGGGAACACTGAAGCTTTCTTT	CASSRWEGNTEAFF
TRBV28	TRBJ1-6	NA	NA	TGTGCCAGCACCACCCACAGCAATTCACCCCTCCACTTT	CASTTHSNSPLHF
TRBV7-9	TRBJ1-1	NA	NA	TGTGCCAGCAGCCCCAGGAAAGGGGGGGGTTCGGGTAAAGCTTTCTTT	CASSPRKGGGSGKAFF
TRBV15	TRBJ1-4	NA	NA	TGTGCCACCAGCACCTCGGGGGCAACTAATGAAAAACTGTTTTTT	CATSTSGATNEKLFF
TRBV5-6	TRBJ1-5	TRBD1	NA	TGTGCCAGCAGCTCGTATGACAGGGAGAATCAGCCCCAGCATTTT	CASSSYDRENQPQHF
TRBV28	TRBJ2-4	NA	NA	TGTGCCAGCAGTTGGGACAATAGGAACATTCAGTACTTC	CASSWDNRNIQYF
TRBV7-9	TRBJ1-2	TRBD1	NA	TGTGCCAGCAGCTCACGACAGGGGTTGAACTATGGCTACACCTTC	CASSSRQGLNYGYTF
TRBV3-1/TRBV3-2	TRBJ2-7	NA	NA	TGTGCCAGCAGCCAAGAAGGTAGGGGTCCCATCAGGGAGCAGTACTTC	CASSQEGRGPIREQYF
TRBV13	TRBJ2-1	TRBD2	NA	TGTGCCAGCAGCTGGAACCCCACGCTAGCGGGAGGGCCGGGGAATGAGCAGTTCTTC	CASSWNPTLAGGPGNEQFF
TRBV6-2/TRBV6-3	TRBJ2-7	TRBD2	NA	TGTGCCAGCAGTTACTCGAGCGGACTAGCTATTTACGAGCAGTACTTC	CASSYSSGLAIYEQYF
TRBV5-5	TRBJ2-1	TRBD2	NA	TGTGCCAGCAGCTTGCAACTAGCGGGAGTTGGGGAGCAGTTCTTC	CASSLQLAGVGEQFF
TRBV7-2	TRBJ1-1	TRBD1	NA	TGTGCCAGCAGCCCCCGCGGGACAGCGTATCCTGAAGCTTTCTTT	CASSPRGTAYPEAFF
TRBV5-1	TRBJ1-3	NA	NA	TGCGCCAGCAGCTCACAGATCTCTGGAAACACCATATATTTT	CASSSQISGNTIYF
TRBV18	TRBJ1-4	NA	NA	TGTGCCAGCTCACCAAATTTGGGGGCAACGAATGAAAAACTGTTTTTT	CASSPNLGATNEKLFF
TRBV3-1/TRBV3-2	TRBJ1-3	NA	NA	TGTGCCAGCAGCCAAACAGGAAACACCATATATTTT	CASSQTGNTIYF
TRBV19	TRBJ1-4	NA	NA	TGTGCCAGTAGGTCCGAGGGAGGAGGTAGAAAACTGTTTTTT	CASRSEGGGRKLFF
TRBV28	TRBJ2-7	TRBD1	NA	TGTGCCAGCAGCCCCGCCTCGACAGGGGCCTACGAGCAGTACTTC	CASSPASTGAYEQYF
TRBV29-1	TRBJ2-7	NA	NA	TGCAGCGTTGAAACAGGGGGGGAATACGAGCAGTACTTC	CSVETGGEYEQYF
TRBV20-1	TRBJ2-5	TRBD2	NA	TGCAGTGCTAGTAACATGGGACTAGCCTTAAAGACCCAGTACTTC	CSASNMGLALKTQYF
TRBV2	TRBJ1-5	TRBD1	NA	TGTGCCAGCACCCCGACAGGGAGGAATCAGCCCCAGCATTTT	CASTPTGRNQPQHF
TRBV19	TRBJ2-7	TRBD2	NA	TGTGCCAGTAGTATTGGTGCCGGGAGGGCCCCCTACGAGCAGTACTTC	CASSIGAGRAPYEQYF
TRBV27	TRBJ1-5	TRBD1	NA	TGTGCCAGCAGTAGGGTTCGGGACAGCTTATATAGCAATCAGCCCCAGCATTTT	CASSRVRDSLYSNQPQHF
TRBV12-5	TRBJ2-5	TRBD2	once	TGTGCTAGTGGCCCTCGGGAGGACCAAGAGACCCAGTACTTC	CASGPREDQETQYF
TRBV7-3	TRBJ2-2	NA	NA	TGTGCCAGCCAGGGGGCGGGAGGGAAGACCGGGGAGCTGTTTTTT	CASQGAGGKTGELFF
TRBV6-1	TRBJ2-6	NA	NA	TGTGCCAGCAGTGAAGGGGGAGCTGGGGCCAACGTCCTGACTTTC	CASSEGGAGANVLTF
TRBV6-5	TRBJ1-2	NA	NA	TGTGCCAGCAGTTACTCCTGGACTCTCGGCTACACCTTC	CASSYSWTLGYTF
TRBV13	TRBJ2-1	TRBD1	NA	TGTGCCAGCAGCCCGGGACAGGGCGAAGGCGAGCAGTTCTTC	CASSPGQGEGEQFF
TRBV10-2	TRBJ1-1	TRBD1	NA	TGCGCCAGTGACAGGGGGTTGAACACTGAAGCTTTCTTT	CASDRGLNTEAFF
TRBV6-5	TRBJ1-2	NA	NA	TGTGCCAGCAGCAACCTGGACAGTCCTAACTATGGCTACACCTTC	CASSNLDSPNYGYTF
TRBV11-3	TRBJ2-3	NA	few	TGTGCCAGCAGCTTAGACCAAACAGATACGCAGTATTTT	CASSLDQTDTQYF
TRBV2	TRBJ2-7	TRBD1	NA	TGTGCCAGCAGTGGTTCAAAACCGGGACAGGGATGGGAGCAGTACTTC	CASSGSKPGQGWEQYF
TRBV5-4	TRBJ1-4	TRBD1	few	TGTGCCAGCAGCTTGGGCGGAGTTACCGGGACAGGGGTTGAAAAACTGTTTTTT	CASSLGGVTGTGVEKLFF
TRBV12-5	TRBJ2-7	TRBD1	few	TGTGCTAGTGGTTTCGCCGGGACAGGGGGCTACGAGCAGTACTTC	CASGFAGTGGYEQYF